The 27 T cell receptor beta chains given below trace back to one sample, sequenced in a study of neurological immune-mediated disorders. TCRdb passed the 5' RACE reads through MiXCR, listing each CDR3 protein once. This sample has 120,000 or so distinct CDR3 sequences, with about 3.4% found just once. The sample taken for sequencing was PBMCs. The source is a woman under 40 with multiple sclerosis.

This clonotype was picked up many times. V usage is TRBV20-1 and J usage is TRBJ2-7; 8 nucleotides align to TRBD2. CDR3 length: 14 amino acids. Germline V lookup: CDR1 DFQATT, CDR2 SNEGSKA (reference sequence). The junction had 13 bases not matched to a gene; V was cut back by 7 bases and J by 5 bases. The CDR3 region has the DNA TGCAGTGTCACACCCCCGGGACTAGGAAACGAGCAGTACTTC. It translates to CSVTPPGLGNEQYF.

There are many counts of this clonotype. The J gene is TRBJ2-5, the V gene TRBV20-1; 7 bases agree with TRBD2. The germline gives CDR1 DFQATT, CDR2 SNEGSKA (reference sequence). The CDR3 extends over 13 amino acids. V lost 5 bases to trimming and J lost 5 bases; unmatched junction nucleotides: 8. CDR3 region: CSAGQVGGETQYF. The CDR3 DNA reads TGCAGTGCTGGCCAGGTGGGGGGGGAGACCCAGTACTTC.

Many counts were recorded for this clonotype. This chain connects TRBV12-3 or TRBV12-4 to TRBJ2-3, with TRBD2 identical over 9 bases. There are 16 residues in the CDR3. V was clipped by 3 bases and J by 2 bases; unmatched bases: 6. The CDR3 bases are TGTGCCAGCAGTTTCGTCGCGGGAGGGCTCACAGATACGCAGTATTTT. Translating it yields CASSFVAGGLTDTQYF.

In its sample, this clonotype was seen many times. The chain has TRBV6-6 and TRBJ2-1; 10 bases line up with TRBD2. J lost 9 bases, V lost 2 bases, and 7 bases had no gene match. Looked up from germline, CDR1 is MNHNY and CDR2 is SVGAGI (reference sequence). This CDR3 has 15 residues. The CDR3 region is CASSYKASGSSEQFF. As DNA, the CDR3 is TGTGCCAGCAGTTACAAGGCTAGCGGGAGCAGTGAGCAGTTCTTC.

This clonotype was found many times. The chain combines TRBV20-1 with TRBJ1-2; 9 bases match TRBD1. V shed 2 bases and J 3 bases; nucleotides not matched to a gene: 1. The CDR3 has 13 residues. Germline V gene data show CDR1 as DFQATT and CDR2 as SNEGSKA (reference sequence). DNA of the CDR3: TGCAGTGCTAGAAGGGACAGGGACTATGGCTACACCTTC. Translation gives CSARRDRDYGYTF.

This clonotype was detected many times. The DNA of the CDR3 is TGTGCCAGCAGTGCCCTAGCGGCAAGCTCCTACAATGAGCAGTTCTTC. Its translation: CASSALAASSYNEQFF. This chain uses TRBV12-3 or TRBV12-4 with TRBJ2-1; 7 bases are shared with TRBD2. The CDR3 is 16 amino acids. The junction had 7 bases not matched to a gene; V was cut back by 5 bases and J by 0 bases.

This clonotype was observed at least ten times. The CDR3 sequence is CASSGTRGDEQYF. CDR3 DNA: TGTGCCAGCAGCGGGACTAGAGGAGACGAGCAGTACTTC. The chain links TRBV27 to TRBJ2-7; 8 nucleotides match TRBD2. The CDR3 runs to 13 residues. The ends lost 6 bases at V and 5 bases at J; junction bases unmatched: 6. Germline-derived CDR1 and CDR2 are MNHEY and SMNVEV (reference sequence).

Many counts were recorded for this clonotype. Written as DNA, the CDR3 is TGCGCCAGCAGCCTTGCGTTAGGTCAAAACAATGAGCAGTTCTTC. It encodes CASSLALGQNNEQFF. V and J are TRBV5-1 and TRBJ2-1; D unclear. The germline V gene encodes CDR1 SGHRS and CDR2 YFSETQ. CDR3 size: 15 residues. Trimming shortened V by 4 bases and J by 5 bases, and 16 bases separated the two germline ends.

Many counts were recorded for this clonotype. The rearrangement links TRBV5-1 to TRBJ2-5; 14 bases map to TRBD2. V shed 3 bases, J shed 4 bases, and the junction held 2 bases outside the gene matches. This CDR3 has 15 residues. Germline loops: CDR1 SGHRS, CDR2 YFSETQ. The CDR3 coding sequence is TGCGCCAGCAGCTCGGGACTAGCGGGAGTAGAGACCCAGTACTTC. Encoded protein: CASSSGLAGVETQYF. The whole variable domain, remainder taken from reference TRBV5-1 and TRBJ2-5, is KAGVTQTPRYLIKTRGQQVTLSCSPISGHRSVSWYQQTPGQGLQFLFEYFSETQRNKGNFPGRFSGRQFSNSRSEMNVSTLELGDSALYLCASSSGLAGVETQYFGPGTRLLVL.

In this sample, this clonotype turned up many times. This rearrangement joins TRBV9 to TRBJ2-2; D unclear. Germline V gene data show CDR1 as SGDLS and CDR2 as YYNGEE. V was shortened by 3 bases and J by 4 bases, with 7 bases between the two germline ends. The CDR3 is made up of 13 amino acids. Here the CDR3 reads CASSALTTGELFF. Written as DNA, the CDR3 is TGTGCCAGCAGCGCGTTAACCACCGGGGAGCTGTTTTTT.

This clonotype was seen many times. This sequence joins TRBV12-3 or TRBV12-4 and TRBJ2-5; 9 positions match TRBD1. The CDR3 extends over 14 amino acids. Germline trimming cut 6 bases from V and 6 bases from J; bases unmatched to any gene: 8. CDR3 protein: CASRLLGQGKTQYF. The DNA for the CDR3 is TGTGCCAGCAGGCTATTGGGACAGGGCAAGACCCAGTACTTC.

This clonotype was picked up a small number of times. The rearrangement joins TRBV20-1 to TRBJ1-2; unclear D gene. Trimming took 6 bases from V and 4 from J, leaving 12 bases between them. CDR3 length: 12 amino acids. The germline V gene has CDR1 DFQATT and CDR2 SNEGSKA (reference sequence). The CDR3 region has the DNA TGCAGTGCCTCGCAGAACCTCTATGGCTACACCTTC. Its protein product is CSASQNLYGYTF.

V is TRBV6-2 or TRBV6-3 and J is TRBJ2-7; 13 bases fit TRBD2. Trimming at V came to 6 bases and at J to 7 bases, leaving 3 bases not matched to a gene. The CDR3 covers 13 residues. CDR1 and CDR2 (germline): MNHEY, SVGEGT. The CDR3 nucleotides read TGTGCCAGCAGACTAGCGGGGGGGAAAGAGCAGTACTTC. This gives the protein CASRLAGGKEQYF.

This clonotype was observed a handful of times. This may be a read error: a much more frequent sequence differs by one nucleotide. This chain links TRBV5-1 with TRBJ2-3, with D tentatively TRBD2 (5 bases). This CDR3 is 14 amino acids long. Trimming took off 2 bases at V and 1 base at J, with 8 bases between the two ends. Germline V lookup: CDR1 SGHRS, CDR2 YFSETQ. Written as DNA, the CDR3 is TGCGCCAGCAGCTTTGGGAGTGGCACAGATACGCAGTATTTT. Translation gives CASSFGSGTDTQYF. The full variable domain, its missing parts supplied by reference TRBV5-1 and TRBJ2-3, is KAGVTQTPRYLIKTRGQQVTLSCSPISGHRSVSWYQQTPGQGLQFLFEYFSETQRNKGNFPGRFSGRQFSNSRSEMNVSTLELGDSALYLCASSFGSGTDTQYFGPGTRLTVL.

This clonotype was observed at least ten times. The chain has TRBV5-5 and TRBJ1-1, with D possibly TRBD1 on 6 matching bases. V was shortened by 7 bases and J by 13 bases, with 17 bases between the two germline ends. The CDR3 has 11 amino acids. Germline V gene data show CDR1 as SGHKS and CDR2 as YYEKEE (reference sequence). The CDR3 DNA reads TGTGCCAGCTTTGGGGGGCGCCGTGTTTTCTTT. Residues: CASFGGRRVFF.

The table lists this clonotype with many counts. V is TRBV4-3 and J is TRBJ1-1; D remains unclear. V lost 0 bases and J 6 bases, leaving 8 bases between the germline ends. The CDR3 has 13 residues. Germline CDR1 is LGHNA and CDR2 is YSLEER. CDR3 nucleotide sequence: TGCGCCAGCAGCCAAGATTGGGATTCTGAAGCTTTCTTT. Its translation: CASSQDWDSEAFF.

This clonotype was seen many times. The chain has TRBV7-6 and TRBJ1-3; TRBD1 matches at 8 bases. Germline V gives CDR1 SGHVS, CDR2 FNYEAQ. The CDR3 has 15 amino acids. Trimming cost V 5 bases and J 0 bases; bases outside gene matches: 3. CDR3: CASSSDRGSGNTIYF. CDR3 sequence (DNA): TGTGCCAGCAGCAGTGACAGGGGCTCTGGAAACACCATATATTTT.

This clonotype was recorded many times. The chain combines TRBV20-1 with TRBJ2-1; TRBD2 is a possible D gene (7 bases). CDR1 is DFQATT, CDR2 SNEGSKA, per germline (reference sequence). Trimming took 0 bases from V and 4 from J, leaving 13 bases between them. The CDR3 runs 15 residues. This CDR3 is CSARDYRGAYNEQFF. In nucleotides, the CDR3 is TGCAGTGCTAGAGATTATCGGGGGGCATACAATGAGCAGTTCTTC.

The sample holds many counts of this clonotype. The CDR3 is CSVGRAGEKLFF. The CDR3 DNA is TGCAGTGTGGGGAGGGCTGGGGAAAAACTGTTTTTT. V usage is TRBV20-1 and J usage is TRBJ1-4, with D unresolved. This CDR3 is 12 amino acids long. Germline CDR1 is DFQATT and CDR2 is SNEGSKA (reference sequence). V was shortened by 7 bases and J by 8 bases, with 14 bases between the two germline ends.

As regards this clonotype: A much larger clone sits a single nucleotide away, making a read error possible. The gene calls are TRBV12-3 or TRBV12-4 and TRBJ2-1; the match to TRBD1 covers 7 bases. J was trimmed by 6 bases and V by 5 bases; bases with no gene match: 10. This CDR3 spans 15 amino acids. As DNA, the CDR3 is TGTGCCAGCAGTGACATCTTGAAGGGGGCCAATGAGCAGTTCTTC. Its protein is CASSDILKGANEQFF.

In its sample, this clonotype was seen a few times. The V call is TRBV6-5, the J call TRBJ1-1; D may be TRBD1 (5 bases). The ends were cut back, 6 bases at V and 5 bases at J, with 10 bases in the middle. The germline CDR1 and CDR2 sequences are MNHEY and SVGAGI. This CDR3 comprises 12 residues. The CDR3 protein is CASRNGGTEAFF. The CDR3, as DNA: TGTGCCAGCAGAAATGGGGGGACTGAAGCTTTCTTT.

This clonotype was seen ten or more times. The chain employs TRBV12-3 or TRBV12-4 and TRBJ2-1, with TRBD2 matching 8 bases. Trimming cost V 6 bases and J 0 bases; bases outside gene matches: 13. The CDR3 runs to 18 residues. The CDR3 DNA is TGTGCCAGCAGCCGGCGGAGTAGCGGGGTTGGCTCCTACAATGAGCAGTTCTTC. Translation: CASSRRSSGVGSYNEQFF.

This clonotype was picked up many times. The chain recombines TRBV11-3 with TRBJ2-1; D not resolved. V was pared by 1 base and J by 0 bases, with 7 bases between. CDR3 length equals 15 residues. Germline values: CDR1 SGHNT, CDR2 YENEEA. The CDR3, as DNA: TGTGCCAGCAGCTTAGGCACAAGCTCCTACAATGAGCAGTTCTTC. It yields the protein CASSLGTSSYNEQFF.

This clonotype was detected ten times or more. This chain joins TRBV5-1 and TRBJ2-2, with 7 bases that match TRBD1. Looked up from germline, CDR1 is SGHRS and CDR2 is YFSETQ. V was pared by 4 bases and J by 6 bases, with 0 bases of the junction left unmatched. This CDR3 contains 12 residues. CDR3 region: CASSQGAGELFF. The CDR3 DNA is TGCGCCAGCAGCCAGGGGGCCGGGGAGCTGTTTTTT.

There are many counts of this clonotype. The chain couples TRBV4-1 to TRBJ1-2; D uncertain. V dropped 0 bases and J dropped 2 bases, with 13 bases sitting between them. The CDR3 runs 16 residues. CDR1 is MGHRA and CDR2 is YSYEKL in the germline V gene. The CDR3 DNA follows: TGCGCCAGCAGCCAAGAATTTTTCTATCAGAACTATGGCTACACCTTC. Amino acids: CASSQEFFYQNYGYTF.

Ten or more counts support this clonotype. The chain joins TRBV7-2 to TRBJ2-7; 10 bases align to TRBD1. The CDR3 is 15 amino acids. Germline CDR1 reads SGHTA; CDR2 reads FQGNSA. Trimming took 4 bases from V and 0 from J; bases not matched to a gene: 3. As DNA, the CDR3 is TGTGCCAGCAGCTCTTGGACAGGGGGCTCCTACGAGCAGTACTTC. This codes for CASSSWTGGSYEQYF.

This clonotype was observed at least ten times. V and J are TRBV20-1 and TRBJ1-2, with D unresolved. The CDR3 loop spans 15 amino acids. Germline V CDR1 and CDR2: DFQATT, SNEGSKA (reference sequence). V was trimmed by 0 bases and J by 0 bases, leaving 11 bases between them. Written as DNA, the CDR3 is TGCAGTGCTAGAGACCCCTGGGTAACTAACTATGGCTACACCTTC. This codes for CSARDPWVTNYGYTF.